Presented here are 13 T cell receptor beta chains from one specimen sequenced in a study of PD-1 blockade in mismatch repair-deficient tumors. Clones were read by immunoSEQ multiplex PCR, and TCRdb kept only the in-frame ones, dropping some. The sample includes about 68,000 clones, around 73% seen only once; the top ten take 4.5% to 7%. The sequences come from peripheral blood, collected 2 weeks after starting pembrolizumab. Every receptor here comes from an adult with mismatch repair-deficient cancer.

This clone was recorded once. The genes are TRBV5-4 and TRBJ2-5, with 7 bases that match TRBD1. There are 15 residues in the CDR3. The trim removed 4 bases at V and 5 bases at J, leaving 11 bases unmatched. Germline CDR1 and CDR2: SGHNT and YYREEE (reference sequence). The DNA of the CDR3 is TGTGCCAGCAGCGCCTACAGGGGTGGGCCGGAGACCCAGTACTTC. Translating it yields CASSAYRGGPETQYF.

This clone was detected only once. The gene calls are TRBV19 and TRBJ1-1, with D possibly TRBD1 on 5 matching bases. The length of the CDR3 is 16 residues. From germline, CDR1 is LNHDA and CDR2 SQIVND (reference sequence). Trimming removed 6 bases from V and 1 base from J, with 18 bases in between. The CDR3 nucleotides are TGTGCCAGTAGCTTTCGCCGGGCAGGGCCGAACACTGAAGCTTTCTTT. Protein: CASSFRRAGPNTEAFF.

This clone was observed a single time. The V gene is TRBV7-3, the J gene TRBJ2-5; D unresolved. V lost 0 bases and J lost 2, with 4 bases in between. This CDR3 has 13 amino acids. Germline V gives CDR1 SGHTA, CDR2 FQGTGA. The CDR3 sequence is CASSLTRQETQYF. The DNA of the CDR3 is TGTGCCAGCAGCTTAACTAGACAAGAGACCCAGTACTTC.

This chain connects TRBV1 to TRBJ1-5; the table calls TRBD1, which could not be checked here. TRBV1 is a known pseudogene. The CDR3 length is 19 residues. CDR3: CTSSQRPGFLAGGHQPQHF. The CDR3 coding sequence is TGCACCAGCAGCCAACGCCCGGGTTTTCTGGCAGGGGGCCATCAGCCCCAGCATTTT.

CDR3 region: CASSPGRDYGYTF. The CDR3 DNA sequence: TGTGCCAGCAGCCCGGGACGGGACTATGGCTACACCTTC. The chain carries TRBV7-2 and TRBJ1-2, with D perhaps TRBD1 (5 bases). Germline CDR1 and CDR2: SGHTA and FQGNSA. V was clipped by 5 bases and J by 3 bases, with 10 bases between them. This CDR3 is built from 13 residues. Full variable domain (rest looked up from reference TRBV7-2 and TRBJ1-2): GAGVSQSPSNKVTEKGKDVELRCDPISGHTALYWYRQSLGQGLEFLIYFQGNSAPDKSGLPSDRFSAERTGGSVSTLTIQRTQQEDSAVYLCASSPGRDYGYTFGSGTRLTVV.

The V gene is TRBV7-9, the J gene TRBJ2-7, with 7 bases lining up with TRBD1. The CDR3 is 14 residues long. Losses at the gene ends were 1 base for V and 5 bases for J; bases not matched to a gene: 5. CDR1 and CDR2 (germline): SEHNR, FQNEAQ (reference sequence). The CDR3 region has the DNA TGTGCCAGCAGCTTAGTACAGGGGAGCGACGAGCAGTACTTC. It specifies CASSLVQGSDEQYF.

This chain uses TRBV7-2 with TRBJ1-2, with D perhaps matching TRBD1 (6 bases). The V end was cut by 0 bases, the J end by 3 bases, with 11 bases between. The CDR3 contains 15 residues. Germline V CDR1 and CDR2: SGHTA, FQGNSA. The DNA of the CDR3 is TGTGCCAGCAGCTTAGCGGGAGGGGGGGACTATGGCTACACCTTC. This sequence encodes CASSLAGGGDYGYTF.

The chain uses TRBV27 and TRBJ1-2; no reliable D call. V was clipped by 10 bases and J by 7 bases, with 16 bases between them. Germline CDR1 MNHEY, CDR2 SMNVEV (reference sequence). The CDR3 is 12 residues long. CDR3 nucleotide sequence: TGTGCCACCCGTTACGGGTGGGGTGGCTACACCTTC. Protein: CATRYGWGGYTF.

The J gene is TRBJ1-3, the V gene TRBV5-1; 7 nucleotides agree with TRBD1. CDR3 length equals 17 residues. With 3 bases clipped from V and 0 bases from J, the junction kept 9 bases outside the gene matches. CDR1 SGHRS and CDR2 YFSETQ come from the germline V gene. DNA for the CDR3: TGCGCCAGCAGCTCTCGGCTCAGGGGGGTCTCTGGAAACACCATATATTTT. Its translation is CASSSRLRGVSGNTIYF.

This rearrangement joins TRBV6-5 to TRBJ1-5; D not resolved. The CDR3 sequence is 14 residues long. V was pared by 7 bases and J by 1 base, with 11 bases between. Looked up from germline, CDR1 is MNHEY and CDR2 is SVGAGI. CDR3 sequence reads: CASNPFGSNQPQHF. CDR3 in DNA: TGTGCCAGCAATCCCTTTGGGAGCAATCAGCCCCAGCATTTT.

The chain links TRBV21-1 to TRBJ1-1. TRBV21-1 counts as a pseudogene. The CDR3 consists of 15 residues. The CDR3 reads CANERSCPMNTEAFF. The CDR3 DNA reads TGTGCCAACGAGAGGTCTTGCCCTATGAACACTGAAGCTTTCTTT.

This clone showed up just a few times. CDR3 nucleotides: TGTGCCAGCAGCGTAGGGCCCTCCTACGAGCAGTACTTC. Translated: CASSVGPSYEQYF. This chain uses TRBV9 with TRBJ2-7; no definite D call. Looked up from germline, CDR1 is SGDLS and CDR2 is YYNGEE. The CDR3 length is 13 residues. Trimming took 0 bases from V and 0 from J, leaving 4 bases between them.

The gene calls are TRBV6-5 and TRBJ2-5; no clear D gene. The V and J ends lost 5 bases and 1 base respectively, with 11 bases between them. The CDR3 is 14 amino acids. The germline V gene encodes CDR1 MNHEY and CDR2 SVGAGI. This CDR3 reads CASSGVGLQETQYF. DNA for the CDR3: TGTGCCAGCAGTGGTGTGGGCCTCCAAGAGACCCAGTACTTC.